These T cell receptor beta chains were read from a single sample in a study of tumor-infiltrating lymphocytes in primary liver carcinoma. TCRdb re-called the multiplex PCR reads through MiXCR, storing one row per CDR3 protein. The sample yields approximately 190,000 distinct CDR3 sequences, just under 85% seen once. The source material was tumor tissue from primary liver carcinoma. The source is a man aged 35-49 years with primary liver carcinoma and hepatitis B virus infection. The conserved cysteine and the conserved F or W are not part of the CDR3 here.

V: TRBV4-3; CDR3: ARNQDFRGTGTSGINNEQF
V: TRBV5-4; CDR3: TSSLDTDTQY
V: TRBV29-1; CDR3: SVTGTGASDIQY
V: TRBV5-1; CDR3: ASSLITETEAF
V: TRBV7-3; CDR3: PSSLNPGGIAGELF
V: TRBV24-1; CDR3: ATSRDSGTYTQY
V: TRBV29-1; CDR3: SGGQEGYLNTEAL
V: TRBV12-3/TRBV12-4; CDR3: ASSPSGWGDEQY
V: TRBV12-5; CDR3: ASEGSGSYEHY
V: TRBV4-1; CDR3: ASSQDRIPSYNEQF
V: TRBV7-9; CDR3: ASSHDDEQF
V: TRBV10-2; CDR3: ASSFLKENGYT
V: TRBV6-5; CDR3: AGSRTGGTSYEQY
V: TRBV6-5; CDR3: ARSSETPGQGGDTQY
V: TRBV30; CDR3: SWSGRGGTEAF
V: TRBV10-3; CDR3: AIKTGENIEAF
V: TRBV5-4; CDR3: ASVLGWGAVGNTEAF
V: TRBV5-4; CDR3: ASRVVGFRGDMQY
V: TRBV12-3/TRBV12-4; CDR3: ASSRLLGVEQY
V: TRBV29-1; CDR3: CVGPGWGMRTEAF
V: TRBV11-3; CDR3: ASILFVSNNEQF
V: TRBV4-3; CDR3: VSSQTFGSWETEY
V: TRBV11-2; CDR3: GSRTGSDTGELF
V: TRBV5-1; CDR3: ASSLGQNDEQF
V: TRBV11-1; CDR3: ASGRTLVSTLQ
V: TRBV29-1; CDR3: GGMDSGETQY
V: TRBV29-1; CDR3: SLGMGGAGSGELF
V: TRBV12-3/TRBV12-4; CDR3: ASSYYGQVDQETQY
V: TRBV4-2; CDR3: ASSQEGRTSGRGETQY
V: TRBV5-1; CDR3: TSSWGEQGVNQPLY
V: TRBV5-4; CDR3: VSSSKDGFSYEQY
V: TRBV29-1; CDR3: SVGQGTSGNTIY
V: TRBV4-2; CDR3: ASSQEASSGANVLT
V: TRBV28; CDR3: AISLADRVGYGYT
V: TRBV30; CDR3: VWRPAAGRFSGELF
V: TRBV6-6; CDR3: ASSVHGATDTQC
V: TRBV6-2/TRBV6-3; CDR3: ASTSRPRDLLYQETQY
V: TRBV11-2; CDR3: ATQRLRCGTNVLT
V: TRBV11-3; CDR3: ASSLYANKQF
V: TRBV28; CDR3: ASSPRWTVQETQY
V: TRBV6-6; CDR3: VSSTSGTTEAF
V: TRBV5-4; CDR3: ASSFTGTANEKLF
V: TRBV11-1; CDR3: VSSYTGPFSRELF
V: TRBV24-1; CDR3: ATSDLPGQGTDTQN
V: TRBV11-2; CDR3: ASRPTGWANEKLF
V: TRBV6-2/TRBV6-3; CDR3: ASIYPGERRYEQY
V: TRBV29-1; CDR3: SVAPTGTPYEQY
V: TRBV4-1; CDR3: AISHLILAGGRETQY
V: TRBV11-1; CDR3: ACIFPGTCGTKNIRY
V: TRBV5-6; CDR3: ASSLGRVNQSQH
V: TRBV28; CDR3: ASIKGEGRRETQY
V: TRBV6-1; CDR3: ANSDGRGQETQY
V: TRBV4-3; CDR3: ASSQDLRSDTQY
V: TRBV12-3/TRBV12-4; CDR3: ARSLSGVGTQY
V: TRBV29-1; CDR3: SVVGGWTDTQN
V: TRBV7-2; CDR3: ASSLGPLPSDVYGYT
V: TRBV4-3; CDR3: ASSQRGLAGGPRTDMQY